This paragraph reports one TCR beta chain. Its antigen is unknown. CDR3 length equals 15 residues. Looked up from germline, CDR1 is SGHRS and CDR2 is YFSETQ. V lost 0 bases to trimming and J lost 1 base, with 8 bases between them. It was with random hexamers that 0.5 to 1 ug RNA was reverse transcribed. Multiplex immunoSEQ PCR targeted 54 Vbeta and 13 Jbeta TCR beta segments. TCRdb re-derived calls from the immunoSEQ multiplex PCR reads in MiXCR, one entry per CDR3 protein. The sample records approximately 100,000 distinct CDR3 sequences, 80% to 95% being singletons. The sample belongs to a study of CD8 T cells in Susac syndrome. Study outcomes and limitations: The study recognized that its TCR sequencing and HLA analysis covered a relatively small number of individuals.

High-throughput TCR beta sequencing covered peripheral CD8+ and CD4+ T cells. Bulk CD8+ and CD4+ cells came from magnetic negative isolation; CD8+ TEMRA by FACS. The source of this sequence is a human donor in good health. The chain carries TRBV5-1 and TRBJ2-1; a weak D match, TRBD2 (6 bases). Sequencing input: CD4+ T cells from PBMCs. The CDR3 loop reads CASSLGGTSYNEQFF. Written as DNA, the CDR3 is TGCGCCAGCAGCTTGGGCGGGACTTCCTACAATGAGCAGTTCTTC. Based on the CDR3 plus reference TRBV5-1 and TRBJ2-1, the full variable domain is KAGVTQTPRYLIKTRGQQVTLSCSPISGHRSVSWYQQTPGQGLQFLFEYFSETQRNKGNFPGRFSGRQFSNSRSEMNVSTLELGDSALYLCASSLGGTSYNEQFFGPGTRLTVL.